This T cell receptor beta chain stems from a study of high-grade serous ovarian cancer treatment subgroups. Study background: On average, more than 14,000 reads and 7,000 to 8,500 unique TCR beta rearrangements were obtained per sample. Study results and caveats: Different patients shared almost no repertoire; same-patient tumors shared roughly 0.1 to 0.8. TCR relatedness rose with neoantigen level and trended with mutation load. Without spatial data, bulk sequencing limits insight into HGSC tumor diversity.

In the case of this clone: What it recognizes is unknown.

Trimming cost V 0 bases and J 8 bases, with 5 bases left between them. Germline lookup yields CDR1 DFQATT and CDR2 SNEGSKA (reference sequence). The CDR3 covers 11 residues. Repertoires were generated with immunoSEQ multiplex PCR, while TCRdb's copy carries only in-frame clones and drops some. The sample lists approximately 40,000 clones; 79% were seen once. Tumor samples were obtained before definitive surgery or chemotherapy. Sequencing was done on a sample of tumor tissue. The receptor was derived from a human donor with high-grade serous ovarian cancer. The rearrangement links TRBV20-1 to TRBJ2-4; the D is unclear. CDR3 in amino acids: CSARDRDIQYF. CDR3 coding DNA: TGCAGTGCTAGAGATAGGGACATTCAGTACTTC.